This T cell receptor beta chain was sequenced for a study of cytomegalovirus exposure and HLA in healthy donors. The CDR3 consists of 15 residues. Trimming left V 3 bases short and J 4 bases short, with 15 bases between. Germline CDR1 SGHTA, CDR2 FQGNSA. Libraries were prepared by immunoSEQ multiplex PCR; TCRdb keeps only in-frame clonotypes and omits some of them. The sample yields 200,000 to 250,000 clones, about 93% seen once. About this clone: Its antigen is not identified.

Whole-study results and caveats: The listing of 160 or so TCR beta chains classed them as cytomegalovirus-associated.

Material: PBMCs. The chain links TRBV7-2 to TRBJ1-1; D gene unclear. This clonotype was sampled from a woman under 30 in good health and CMV-seronegative. CDR3 sequence reads: CASSFPLGAGTEAFF. The CDR3 region has the DNA TGTGCCAGCAGCTTCCCCCTAGGTGCGGGCACTGAAGCTTTCTTT.